The rows below give T cell receptor beta chains drawn from one sample of a study of T cell responses to AZD1222 COVID-19 vaccine. Some clones are missing from TCRdb's copy, which holds only in-frame ones; the method was immunoSEQ multiplex PCR. The sample consists of some 94,000 clones, approximately 90% of them appearing once. The sequencing here drew on peripheral blood, taken on day 0 of AZD1222 vaccination. These receptors were taken from an adult in good health. Each CDR3 is given with its conserved first and last residue. D genes are given only for firm matches. Not all rows give a size; the values are once, few, many and, for expanded clones, a class.

clone_size: NA
v_call: TRBV7-2
j_call: TRBJ2-3
d_call: NA
cdr3_nt: TGTGCCAGCAGCTTAGGTCCTAGCGGCACAGATACGCAGTATTTT
cdr3_aa: CASSLGPSGTDTQYF

clone_size: NA
v_call: TRBV18
j_call: TRBJ2-5
d_call: NA
cdr3_nt: TGTGCCAGCTCCCCGAACCAAGAGACCCAGTACTTC
cdr3_aa: CASSPNQETQYF

clone_size: NA
v_call: TRBV6-1
j_call: TRBJ2-7
d_call: NA
cdr3_nt: TGTGCCAGCAGTGACAGGGGTAGCAGTGAGCAGTACTTC
cdr3_aa: CASSDRGSSEQYF

clone_size: NA
v_call: TRBV19
j_call: TRBJ2-2
d_call: NA
cdr3_nt: TGTGCCAGTAGTATGGAGGCGAACACCGGGGAGCTGTTTTTT
cdr3_aa: CASSMEANTGELFF

clone_size: NA
v_call: TRBV19
j_call: TRBJ1-5
d_call: NA
cdr3_nt: TGTGCCAGTAGTAGCGTACAGATACATAGCAATCAGCCCCAGCATTTT
cdr3_aa: CASSSVQIHSNQPQHF

clone_size: NA
v_call: TRBV19
j_call: TRBJ2-3
d_call: TRBD2
cdr3_nt: TGTGCCAGTAGTCAGAGTAGCGGGGGGGCCAAAGATACGCAGTATTTT
cdr3_aa: CASSQSSGGAKDTQYF

clone_size: NA
v_call: TRBV7-3
j_call: TRBJ1-1
d_call: NA
cdr3_nt: TGTGCCAGCAGCTTAAACCCGGGGGACACTGAAGCTTTCTTT
cdr3_aa: CASSLNPGDTEAFF

clone_size: NA
v_call: TRBV7-8
j_call: TRBJ1-6
d_call: NA
cdr3_nt: TGTGCCAGCAGCTTAGGTCCGGAGAATAATTCACCCCTCCACTTT
cdr3_aa: CASSLGPENNSPLHF

clone_size: NA
v_call: TRBV10-3
j_call: TRBJ1-1
d_call: NA
cdr3_nt: TGTGCCATCAGTGAGTCGCCGGAGGGAAGCACTGAAGCTTTCTTT
cdr3_aa: CAISESPEGSTEAFF

clone_size: NA
v_call: TRBV29-1
j_call: TRBJ1-2
d_call: TRBD1
cdr3_nt: TGCAGCGTTGTTGTCATCGCAGGGGGTGGCTACACCTTC
cdr3_aa: CSVVVIAGGGYTF

clone_size: few
v_call: TRBV5-1
j_call: TRBJ2-1
d_call: NA
cdr3_nt: TGCGCCAGCAGCTTGCAACAGGGTAGAGGGTCCTACAATGAGCAGTTCTTC
cdr3_aa: CASSLQQGRGSYNEQFF

clone_size: NA
v_call: TRBV5-6
j_call: TRBJ2-7
d_call: NA
cdr3_nt: TGTGCCAGCAGCCCAGGTGGGGTATACGAGCAGTACTTC
cdr3_aa: CASSPGGVYEQYF

clone_size: NA
v_call: TRBV19
j_call: TRBJ2-1
d_call: NA
cdr3_nt: TGTGCCAGCCGGGACTACAATGAGCAGTTCTTC
cdr3_aa: CASRDYNEQFF

clone_size: NA
v_call: TRBV4-2
j_call: TRBJ2-2
d_call: NA
cdr3_nt: TGTGCCAGCAGCCAAGACGAAGGAGGCTCGGGCGGGGAGCTGTTTTTT
cdr3_aa: CASSQDEGGSGGELFF

clone_size: NA
v_call: TRBV7-8
j_call: TRBJ2-7
d_call: NA
cdr3_nt: TGTGCCAGCAGACGTCGGACAGACTCCTACGAGCAGTACTTC
cdr3_aa: CASRRRTDSYEQYF

clone_size: NA
v_call: TRBV19
j_call: TRBJ1-6
d_call: TRBD1
cdr3_nt: TGTGCCAGTAGTCCGCGGACAGGTTCGGTTAGGTCACCCCTCCACTTT
cdr3_aa: CASSPRTGSVRSPLHF

clone_size: NA
v_call: TRBV27
j_call: TRBJ2-1
d_call: TRBD1
cdr3_nt: TGTGCCAGCAGGGGGCTTACAGGGGCGAGCTCCTACAATGAGCAGTTCTTC
cdr3_aa: CASRGLTGASSYNEQFF

clone_size: once
v_call: TRBV27
j_call: TRBJ1-3
d_call: NA
cdr3_nt: TGTGCCAGCAGTTTAGGAACGCCTGATTATGGGAGCTCTGGAAACACCATATATTTT
cdr3_aa: CASSLGTPDYGSSGNTIYF

clone_size: NA
v_call: TRBV5-1
j_call: TRBJ2-2
d_call: NA
cdr3_nt: TGTGCCAGCAGCTTGGGGTTAGCGGCCCCCGGGGAGCTGTTTTTT
cdr3_aa: CASSLGLAAPGELFF

clone_size: NA
v_call: TRBV7-3
j_call: TRBJ2-1
d_call: TRBD2
cdr3_nt: TGTGCCAGCAGCTTAACGATTAGCGGGAACAATGAGCAGTTCTTC
cdr3_aa: CASSLTISGNNEQFF

clone_size: NA
v_call: TRBV7-3
j_call: TRBJ2-7
d_call: NA
cdr3_nt: TGTGCCAGCAGCTTAACTGGGGTAAAGAGCGAGCAGTACTTC
cdr3_aa: CASSLTGVKSEQYF

clone_size: NA
v_call: TRBV20-1
j_call: TRBJ2-5
d_call: NA
cdr3_nt: TGCAGTGCTAGGACGGGGAAGACCCAGTACTTC
cdr3_aa: CSARTGKTQYF

clone_size: NA
v_call: TRBV7-9
j_call: TRBJ1-1
d_call: NA
cdr3_nt: TGTGCCAGCAGCTTAGATACGGCGAACACTGAAGCTTTCTTT
cdr3_aa: CASSLDTANTEAFF

clone_size: NA
v_call: TRBV7-8
j_call: TRBJ1-4
d_call: NA
cdr3_nt: TGTGCCAGCAGCTTGCTATCAACTAATGAAAAACTGTTTTTT
cdr3_aa: CASSLLSTNEKLFF

clone_size: NA
v_call: TRBV19
j_call: TRBJ1-1
d_call: NA
cdr3_nt: TGTGCCAGTAGCCCCCCGAACACTGAAGCTTTCTTT
cdr3_aa: CASSPPNTEAFF

clone_size: NA
v_call: TRBV3-1/TRBV3-2
j_call: TRBJ1-5
d_call: NA
cdr3_nt: TGTGCCAGCAGCCAAGGACAGAATGGCAATCAGCCCCAGCATTTT
cdr3_aa: CASSQGQNGNQPQHF

clone_size: NA
v_call: TRBV7-9
j_call: TRBJ2-2
d_call: TRBD2
cdr3_nt: TGTGCCAGCAGCTTGACTAGCGGGATTATCGGGGAGCTGTTTTTT
cdr3_aa: CASSLTSGIIGELFF

clone_size: NA
v_call: TRBV15
j_call: TRBJ2-1
d_call: NA
cdr3_nt: TGTGCCACCAGCAGAGGAACCTCCTCCTACAATGAGCAGTTCTTC
cdr3_aa: CATSRGTSSYNEQFF

clone_size: NA
v_call: TRBV21-1
j_call: TRBJ2-6
d_call: NA
cdr3_nt: TGTGCCAGCAGCAAAGAGACAGGCCCCCCGGCGAGGCTTCTCTCCCCCTCTGGGGCCAACGTCCTGACTTTC
cdr3_aa: CASSKETGPPARLLSPSGANVLTF

clone_size: NA
v_call: TRBV18
j_call: TRBJ2-3
d_call: TRBD1
cdr3_nt: TGTGCCAGCTCACGGGTGAATACGGACAGGGCCAGCACAGATACGCAGTATTTT
cdr3_aa: CASSRVNTDRASTDTQYF

clone_size: NA
v_call: TRBV2
j_call: TRBJ2-2
d_call: TRBD1
cdr3_nt: TGTGCCAGCAGTGACCAGGGGGCCACCGGGGAGCTGTTTTTT
cdr3_aa: CASSDQGATGELFF

clone_size: NA
v_call: TRBV4-2
j_call: TRBJ2-7
d_call: NA
cdr3_nt: TGTGCCAGCAGCCAAGGCGGTCAGGGGATTATCTACGAGCAGTACTTC
cdr3_aa: CASSQGGQGIIYEQYF

clone_size: NA
v_call: TRBV4-2
j_call: TRBJ2-7
d_call: NA
cdr3_nt: TGTGCCAGCAGCCCAAACCTCGGGGTGTACGAGCAGTACTTC
cdr3_aa: CASSPNLGVYEQYF

clone_size: once
v_call: TRBV5-4
j_call: TRBJ2-3
d_call: NA
cdr3_nt: TGTGCCAGCAGCTTGGTGGAGGCCCGCACAGATACGCAGTATTTT
cdr3_aa: CASSLVEARTDTQYF

clone_size: NA
v_call: TRBV5-6
j_call: TRBJ2-3
d_call: TRBD1
cdr3_nt: TGTGCCAGCAGCTTCCGGACAGGGGGCACAGATACGCAGTATTTT
cdr3_aa: CASSFRTGGTDTQYF

clone_size: NA
v_call: TRBV11-2
j_call: TRBJ1-6
d_call: NA
cdr3_nt: TGTGCCAGCGGTCCGGGGAATTCACCCCTCCACTTT
cdr3_aa: CASGPGNSPLHF

clone_size: NA
v_call: TRBV6-5
j_call: TRBJ1-2
d_call: TRBD1
cdr3_nt: TGTGCCAGCATGGACAGGGGGATCTATGGCTACACCTTC
cdr3_aa: CASMDRGIYGYTF

clone_size: NA
v_call: TRBV28
j_call: TRBJ1-2
d_call: NA
cdr3_nt: TGTGCCAGCAGTTTCCCCGGGACCCAACGGGATGGCTACACCTTC
cdr3_aa: CASSFPGTQRDGYTF

clone_size: NA
v_call: TRBV3-1/TRBV3-2
j_call: TRBJ1-2
d_call: TRBD1
cdr3_nt: TGTGCCAGCAGCCAAGATCCCCCAGCCGGGACAGGGGTCGGGTATGGCTACACCTTC
cdr3_aa: CASSQDPPAGTGVGYGYTF

clone_size: NA
v_call: TRBV2
j_call: TRBJ2-1
d_call: NA
cdr3_nt: TGTGCCAGCAGTGAAATGATCTCTAGGCAAGGGCAGTTCTTC
cdr3_aa: CASSEMISRQGQFF

clone_size: NA
v_call: TRBV4-2
j_call: TRBJ2-1
d_call: TRBD1
cdr3_nt: TGTGCCAGCAGCCATCTGGGACAGGGGGCAGTCGATGAGCAGTTCTTC
cdr3_aa: CASSHLGQGAVDEQFF

clone_size: few
v_call: TRBV6-2/TRBV6-3
j_call: TRBJ2-3
d_call: TRBD2
cdr3_nt: TGTGCCAGCAGTTACCAGGCGGGGGGCACAGATACGCAGTATTTT
cdr3_aa: CASSYQAGGTDTQYF

clone_size: NA
v_call: TRBV4-3
j_call: TRBJ1-6
d_call: NA
cdr3_nt: TGCGCCAGCAGCCAAGATCGCCAATCCGTAGGGCCCCTCCACTTT
cdr3_aa: CASSQDRQSVGPLHF

clone_size: NA
v_call: TRBV5-1
j_call: TRBJ2-1
d_call: NA
cdr3_nt: TGTGCCAGCAGCTGGACGGTTGGGGGGCCTGAGCAGTTCTTC
cdr3_aa: CASSWTVGGPEQFF

clone_size: NA
v_call: TRBV10-3
j_call: TRBJ1-2
d_call: NA
cdr3_nt: TGTGCCATCAGTGAGTCGATCACAGCTTCTAACTATGGCTACACCTTC
cdr3_aa: CAISESITASNYGYTF

clone_size: NA
v_call: TRBV5-1
j_call: TRBJ2-7
d_call: TRBD1
cdr3_nt: TGCGCCAGCAGCCGGGACAGGGGGCACGGCGAGCAGTACTTC
cdr3_aa: CASSRDRGHGEQYF

clone_size: NA
v_call: TRBV9
j_call: TRBJ2-6
d_call: NA
cdr3_nt: TGTGCCAGCAGCGTATATCCCCCCCGATCCTCTGGGGCCAACGTCCTGACTTTC
cdr3_aa: CASSVYPPRSSGANVLTF

clone_size: NA
v_call: TRBV19
j_call: TRBJ2-3
d_call: NA
cdr3_nt: TGTGCCAGTAGTATGGGGGCAGACTGGCGGACAGATACGCAGTATTTT
cdr3_aa: CASSMGADWRTDTQYF

clone_size: NA
v_call: TRBV5-1
j_call: TRBJ1-1
d_call: NA
cdr3_nt: TGTGCCAGCAGCCCCCGGGGGCTCACTGAAGCTTTCTTT
cdr3_aa: CASSPRGLTEAFF

clone_size: many
v_call: TRBV6-5
j_call: TRBJ2-1
d_call: NA
cdr3_nt: TGTGCCATCCCCAGGCCCGCAGCCTCCTACAATGAGCAGTTCTTC
cdr3_aa: CAIPRPAASYNEQFF

clone_size: once
v_call: TRBV7-8
j_call: TRBJ2-2
d_call: TRBD1
cdr3_nt: TGTGCCAGCAGCCAAAGGGGACAGTCGAACACCGGGGAGCTGTTTTTT
cdr3_aa: CASSQRGQSNTGELFF

clone_size: NA
v_call: TRBV30
j_call: TRBJ1-2
d_call: NA
cdr3_nt: TGTGGGTTTAACACGGGCATAGGATATGGCTACACCTTC
cdr3_aa: CGFNTGIGYGYTF

clone_size: NA
v_call: TRBV24-1
j_call: TRBJ2-3
d_call: TRBD2
cdr3_nt: TGTGCCACCAGCGGGGGGGCAATGGATACGCAGTATTTT
cdr3_aa: CATSGGAMDTQYF

clone_size: NA
v_call: TRBV27
j_call: TRBJ2-1
d_call: NA
cdr3_nt: TGTGCCAGCAGTTTTAGTGGGAATGAGCAGTTCTTC
cdr3_aa: CASSFSGNEQFF

clone_size: NA
v_call: TRBV11-2
j_call: TRBJ2-1
d_call: TRBD2
cdr3_nt: TGTGCCAGCAGCTCCCTAGCGGGTGACTACAATGAGCAGTTCTTC
cdr3_aa: CASSSLAGDYNEQFF

clone_size: NA
v_call: TRBV6-6
j_call: TRBJ1-6
d_call: TRBD1
cdr3_nt: TGTGCCAGCACGGACAGGGGGTCCTATAATTCACCCCTCCACTTT
cdr3_aa: CASTDRGSYNSPLHF

clone_size: NA
v_call: TRBV18
j_call: TRBJ2-1
d_call: NA
cdr3_nt: TGTGCCAGCTCACCGAGCGCCCCCCTGACTAGAACTGAGCAGTTCTTC
cdr3_aa: CASSPSAPLTRTEQFF

clone_size: NA
v_call: TRBV7-2
j_call: TRBJ2-2
d_call: TRBD2
cdr3_nt: TGTGCCAGCAGCTTAGTCGTGGGCGGGAGGCACAACACCGGGGAGCTGTTTTTT
cdr3_aa: CASSLVVGGRHNTGELFF

clone_size: NA
v_call: TRBV5-1
j_call: TRBJ2-2
d_call: TRBD1
cdr3_nt: TGTGCCAGCAGCTGGAGGAAAGGACAGGGGAAGATCGGGGAGCTGTTTTTT
cdr3_aa: CASSWRKGQGKIGELFF